The source of this T cell receptor (beta chain) is a study of T cells after yellow fever vaccination. The study, taken as a whole, reports: The booster response re-showed most primary clones: about 96% CD4, 88% CD8. Weaker overall, the secondary response nonetheless peaked faster (day 5 versus 15).

Germline V CDR1 and CDR2: SGHTA, FQGNSA. The J segment lost 7 bases and the V segment lost 5 bases, leaving 6 bases of the junction unmatched. The CDR3 is made up of 15 amino acids. This clonotype was seen more than once but under ten times. Antigen unknown. By 5'RACE template switching, TCR cDNA was produced, with a universal primer site and UMIs added in the process. TCRdb reprocessed the 5' RACE reads with MiXCR, giving one entry per CDR3 protein. The table has approximately 300,000 distinct CDR3 sequences, around a tenth seen once; the top ten hold about 3.3%. The chain couples TRBV7-2 to TRBJ1-6; 9 nucleotides agree with TRBD1. The sample was CD4+ T cells sorted from PBMCs, taken 45 days after the yellow fever booster vaccination. The receptor comes from a man in his late teens or twenties who received the YFV17D yellow fever vaccine. The CDR3 DNA sequence: TGTGCCAGCAGCCGCCGGACAGGGGTGAATTCACCCCTCCACTTT. Its protein is CASSRRTGVNSPLHF.